Sequencing of this TCR beta chain was carried out in a study of blood T cell repertoires in COVID-19. Study-level information: Spain, Italy and the United States supplied samples that represented acute and convalescent COVID-19. Nucleic acid was either cDNA or gDNA, and it came from T cells, B-cell-depleted T cells, or PBMCs.

The study assigned cohorts using participant-reported clinical history. This CDR3 region has 15 residues. Germline lookup yields CDR1 LNHDA and CDR2 SQIVND (reference sequence). With V trimmed by 4 bases and J by 6 bases, 8 bases remained unmatched. Libraries were prepared by immunoSEQ multiplex PCR; TCRdb keeps only in-frame clonotypes and omits some of them. The sample includes about 270,000 clones, just over 85% of them seen just once. The sequencing sample was made of PBMCs or T cells enriched from blood (not recorded which). The source of this sequence is a man aged 18 to 29 who had recovered from COVID-19. The chain carries TRBV19 and TRBJ1-5; 8 nucleotides agree with TRBD1. The CDR3 loop is CASSTARGLSQPQHF. CDR3 nucleotides: TGTGCCAGTAGTACGGCCAGGGGGCTGAGTCAGCCCCAGCATTTT.